The clone carrying this TCR beta chain was seen more than once but under ten times. These data originate in a study of blood T cell repertoires in COVID-19. The authors' processing: By means of reference gene primer amplification, nucleated cell counts were estimated. Sequencing used immunoSEQ multiplex PCR; TCRdb keeps in-frame clones, though not all of them. The V and J calls and clone size were taken over from that table, and D and trimming were inferred from the DNA. The table has about 500,000 clones, roughly 87% seen once; the top ten hold under 0.85%. The study recruited people aged about 18 to 90 years across roughly 25 US areas. Two negative PCRs, clearance, or symptom resolution were required of recovered Cohort 3 donors. This receptor was obtained from a woman aged 18-29 years who had recovered from COVID-19. Sequenced: PBMCs or T cells enriched from blood (not recorded which).

In DNA, the CDR3 is TGTGCCAGCAGCCCCCGGGACAGTAAAGAGGGCTACACCTTC. Protein: CASSPRDSKEGYTF. The chain recombines TRBV7-2 with TRBJ1-2; 7 bases are a match to TRBD1. This CDR3 is 14 amino acids long. Germline CDR1 and CDR2: SGHTA and FQGNSA. V lost 5 bases, J lost 8 bases, and 11 bases stayed unmatched.